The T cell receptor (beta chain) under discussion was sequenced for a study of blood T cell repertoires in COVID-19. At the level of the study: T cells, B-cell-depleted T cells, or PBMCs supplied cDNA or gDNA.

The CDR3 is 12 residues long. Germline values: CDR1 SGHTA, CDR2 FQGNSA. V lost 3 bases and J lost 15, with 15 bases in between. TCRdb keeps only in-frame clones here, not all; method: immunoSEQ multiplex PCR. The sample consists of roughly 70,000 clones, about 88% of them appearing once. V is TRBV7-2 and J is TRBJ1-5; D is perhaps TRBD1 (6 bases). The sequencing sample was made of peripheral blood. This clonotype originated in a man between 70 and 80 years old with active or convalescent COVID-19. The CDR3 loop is CASSFPSDRLHF. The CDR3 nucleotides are TGTGCCAGCAGCTTCCCCTCCGACAGGTTGCATTTT.